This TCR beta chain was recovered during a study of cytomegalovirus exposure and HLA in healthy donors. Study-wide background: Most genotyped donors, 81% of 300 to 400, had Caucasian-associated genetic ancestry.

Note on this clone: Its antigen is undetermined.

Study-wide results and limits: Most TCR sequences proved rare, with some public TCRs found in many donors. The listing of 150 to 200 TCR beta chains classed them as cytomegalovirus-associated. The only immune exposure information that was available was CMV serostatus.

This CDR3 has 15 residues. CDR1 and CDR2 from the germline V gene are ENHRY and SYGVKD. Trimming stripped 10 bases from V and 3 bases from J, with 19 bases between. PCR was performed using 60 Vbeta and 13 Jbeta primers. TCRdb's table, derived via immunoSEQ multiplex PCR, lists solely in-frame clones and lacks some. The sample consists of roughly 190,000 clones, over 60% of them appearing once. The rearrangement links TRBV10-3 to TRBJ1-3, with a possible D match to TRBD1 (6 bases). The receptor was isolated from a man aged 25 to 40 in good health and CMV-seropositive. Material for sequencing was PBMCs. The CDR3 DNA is TGTGCCAGTACAGGGACTACGAGGATTGGAAACACCATATATTTT. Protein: CASTGTTRIGNTIYF.